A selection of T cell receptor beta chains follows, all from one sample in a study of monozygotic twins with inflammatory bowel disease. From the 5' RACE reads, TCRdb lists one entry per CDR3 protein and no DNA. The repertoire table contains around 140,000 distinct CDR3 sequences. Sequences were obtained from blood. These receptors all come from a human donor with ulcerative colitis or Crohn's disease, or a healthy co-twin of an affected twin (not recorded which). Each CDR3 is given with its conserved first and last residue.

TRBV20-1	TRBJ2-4	CSARAGAVNMQYF
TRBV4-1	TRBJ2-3	CASSQDGAGGTDTQYF
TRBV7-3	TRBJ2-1	CASSPPGPEPMLQFF
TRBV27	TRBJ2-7	CASSLSGRGRGSYEQYF
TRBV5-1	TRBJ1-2	CASSTGQQYGYTF
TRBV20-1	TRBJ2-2	CSARVGNSNTGELFF
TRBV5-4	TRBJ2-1	CASSLDRSSYNEQFF
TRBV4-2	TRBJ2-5	CASSQRGGVPQETQYF
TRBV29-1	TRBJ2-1	CSVQLSGRANEQFF
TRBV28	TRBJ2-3	CASSLGGGPDTQYF
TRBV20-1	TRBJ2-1	CSARDSQGAYNEQFF
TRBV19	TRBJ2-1	CASTQGTNNGYNEQFF
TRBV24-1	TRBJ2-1	CATSDPGVRSYNEQFF
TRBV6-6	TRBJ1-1	CASSQRDRGTEAFF
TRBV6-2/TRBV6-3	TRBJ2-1	CASSNPTANEQFF
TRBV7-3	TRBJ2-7	CASSSAGGPIYEQYF
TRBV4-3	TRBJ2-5	CASSQDLLDRAPQETQYF
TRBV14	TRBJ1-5	CASSQDQNQPQHF
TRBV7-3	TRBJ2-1	CASSSEGLSYNEQFF
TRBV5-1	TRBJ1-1	CASSVGTVNTEAFF
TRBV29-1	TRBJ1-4	CSVVQGTTNEKLFF
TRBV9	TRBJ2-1	CASSTRTSGRVNEQFF
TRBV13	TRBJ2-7	CASSPVGQAYEQYF
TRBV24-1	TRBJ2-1	CATRQAGGLGEQFF
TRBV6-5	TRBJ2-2	CASSSLGGGGELFF
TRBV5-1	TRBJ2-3	CASIKGASTDTQYF
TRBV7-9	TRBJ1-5	CASSLASGASNQPQHF
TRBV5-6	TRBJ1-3	CASSLVIASNSGNTIYF
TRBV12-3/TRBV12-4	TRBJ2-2	CASTKTSGNVGELFF
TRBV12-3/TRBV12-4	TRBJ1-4	CASSLAVLGEKLFF
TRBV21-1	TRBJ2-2	CASSNRGTGELFF
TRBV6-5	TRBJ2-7	CASSYSRTSGRSYEQYF
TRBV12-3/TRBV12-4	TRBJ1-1	CASSFGQGDAFF
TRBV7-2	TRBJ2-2	CASSFRGRDLGELFF
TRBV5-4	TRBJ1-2	CASSFSVPGQGRSNYGYTF
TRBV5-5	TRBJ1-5	CASSIRQADQPQHF
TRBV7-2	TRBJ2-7	CASSLAVRTYEQYF
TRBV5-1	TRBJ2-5	CASSLTETQYF
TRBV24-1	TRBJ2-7	CATSRQGPAGEQYF
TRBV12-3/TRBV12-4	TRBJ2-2	CASIVGPGGELFF
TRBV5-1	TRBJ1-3	CASSTSGPLSGNTIYF
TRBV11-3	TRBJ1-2	CASSLAGQNYGYTF
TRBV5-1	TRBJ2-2	CASSLVYRTGELFF
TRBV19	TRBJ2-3	CASSIKDTDTQYF
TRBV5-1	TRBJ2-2	CASRGLDFTGELFF
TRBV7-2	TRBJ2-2	CASSLAGGIFTGELFF
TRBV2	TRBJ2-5	CASRPLASQETQYF
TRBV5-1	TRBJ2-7	CASSLAGGSYEQYF
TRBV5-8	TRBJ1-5	CASSFGQDLGNQPQHF
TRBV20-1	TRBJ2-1	CSASRDRNNEQFF
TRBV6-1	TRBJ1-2	CASSGDFKGRREGYTF
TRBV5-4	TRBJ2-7	CASSFLAGVSYEQYF
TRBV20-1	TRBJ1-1	CSARRKILMNTEAFF
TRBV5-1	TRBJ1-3	CASSSDVLSGNTIYF
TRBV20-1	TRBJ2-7	CSAQGGYEQYF
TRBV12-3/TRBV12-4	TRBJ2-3	CASSLGGRARDTQYF
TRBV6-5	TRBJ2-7	CASSHDQEQYF
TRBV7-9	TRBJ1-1	CASSLLPGINTEAFF